Presented here are 23 T cell receptor beta chains from one specimen sequenced in a study of blood T cells in healthy people across ages. A second PCR of 7 to 11 cycles used a sample-barcoded 5' primer and a J-beta primer mix. Each CDR3 protein is one row after TCRdb ran MiXCR on the 5' RACE reads. In the table there are about 780,000 distinct CDR3 sequences, 35% to 50% of which are singletons. The specimen sequenced was blood. The origin of the receptors is a man older than 75 in good health.

Ten or more counts support this clonotype. The V gene is TRBV12-3 or TRBV12-4, the J gene TRBJ2-3; the D is unclear. The CDR3 loop spans 11 amino acids. V was clipped by 6 bases and J by 4 bases, with 5 bases between them. The DNA of the CDR3 is TGTGCCAGCAGCATTGCAGATACGCAGTATTTT. Translated, it gives CASSIADTQYF.

This chain links TRBV7-9 with TRBJ1-2; D call uncertain. V gave up 10 bases and J gave up 7 bases, with 16 bases separating them. The CDR3 covers 12 residues. Germline V lookup: CDR1 SEHNR, CDR2 FQNEAQ (reference sequence). The CDR3 DNA follows: TGTGCCACGGTGCCGGGCCGGACTGGCTACACCTTC. Encoded protein: CATVPGRTGYTF.

This clonotype has only a few counts. The chain joins TRBV7-6 to TRBJ2-2; TRBD2 aligns across 7 bases. V shed 1 base and J 4 bases; nucleotides not matched to a gene: 6. This CDR3 has 16 amino acids. CDR1 is SGHVS and CDR2 is FNYEAQ in the germline V gene. The CDR3 spells CASSLVDSGRTGELFF. The CDR3 DNA reads as TGTGCCAGCAGCTTAGTCGATAGCGGGCGCACCGGGGAGCTGTTTTTT. The full variable domain, rest sourced from reference TRBV7-6 and TRBJ2-2, is GAGVSQSPRYKVTKRGQDVALRCDPISGHVSLYWYRQALGQGPEFLTYFNYEAQQDKSGLPNDRFSAERPEGSISTLTIQRTEQRDSAMYRCASSLVDSGRTGELFFGEGSRLTVL.

This clonotype was seen at least ten times. The chain joins TRBV7-2 to TRBJ2-7; no firm D call. V was clipped by 1 base and J by 1 base, with 8 bases between them. The CDR3 consists of 14 residues. Germline CDR1 reads SGHTA; CDR2 reads FQGNSA. The CDR3 bases are TGTGCCAGCAGCTTAGGGCCAGTGTCCTACGAGCAGTACTTC. Translating it yields CASSLGPVSYEQYF.

The chain is built from TRBV7-2 and TRBJ2-1, with D maybe TRBD1 (5 bases). CDR3 size: 12 residues. Germline V gene sequence: CDR1 SGHTA, CDR2 FQGNSA. V was clipped by 6 bases and J by 10 bases, with 13 bases between them. CDR3 coding DNA: TGTGCCAGCAGTACTGCAGGGTCAGAGCAGTTCTTC. Its protein product is CASSTAGSEQFF.

J is TRBJ1-5 and V is TRBV28; D possibly corresponds to TRBD1 (5 bases). The germline V gene encodes CDR1 MDHEN and CDR2 SYDVKM. V was pared by 6 bases and J by 0 bases, with 15 bases between. The CDR3 spans 16 residues. Here the CDR3 reads CASRPSRAHSNQPQHF. In DNA form, the CDR3 reads TGTGCCAGCAGACCTTCCAGGGCTCATAGCAATCAGCCCCAGCATTTT.

This clonotype was seen a few times. The J gene is TRBJ2-1, the V gene TRBV12-3 or TRBV12-4; TRBD2 matches at 10 bases. The CDR3 consists of 16 residues. Unmatched junction bases numbered 9, after V lost 6 bases and J lost 4 bases. The CDR3 spells CASSRILAGLYNEQFF. The CDR3 region has the DNA TGTGCCAGCAGCAGAATACTAGCGGGGCTATACAATGAGCAGTTCTTC.

The J gene is TRBJ2-3, the V gene TRBV12-5; 15 positions agree with TRBD2. This CDR3 comprises 21 residues. The V and J ends lost 6 bases and 0 bases, in that order; junction bases with no gene match: 16. The V gene's germline CDR1 is LGHNT and CDR2 FRNRAP. In DNA, the CDR3 is TGTGCTAGTGGCCCCCCCCGGACTAGCGGGGGGGCCGGTGCTAGCACAGATACGCAGTATTTT. It encodes CASGPPRTSGGAGASTDTQYF.

The sample holds a few counts of this clonotype. This chain links TRBV20-1 with TRBJ2-1; D is possibly TRBD1 (6 bases). The CDR3 loop spans 14 amino acids. Germline values: CDR1 DFQATT, CDR2 SNEGSKA (reference sequence). V was shortened by 5 bases and J by 4 bases, with 15 bases between the two germline ends. In DNA form, the CDR3 reads TGCAGTGCTCCCCGACAGGATCTATACAATGAGCAGTTCTTC. It translates to CSAPRQDLYNEQFF.

This clonotype was seen a handful of times. The chain employs TRBV11-2 and TRBJ2-4, with TRBD1 matching 7 bases. Germline-derived CDR1 and CDR2 are SGHAT and FQNNGV. This CDR3 is 15 amino acids long. V shed 6 bases, J shed 1 base, and the junction held 6 bases outside the gene matches. The CDR3 DNA reads as TGTGCCAGCAGTGCAGGGGGTATGGCCAAAAACATTCAGTACTTC. Its protein is CASSAGGMAKNIQYF.

J is TRBJ2-3 and V is TRBV7-3; 7 bases map to TRBD2. Per the germline V gene, CDR1 is SGHTA and CDR2 is FQGTGA. This CDR3 is built from 15 residues. J was trimmed by 1 base and V by 5 bases; bases with no gene match: 6. This CDR3 reads CASSHTSERTDTQYF. CDR3 in DNA: TGTGCCAGCAGCCATACTAGCGAGCGCACAGATACGCAGTATTTT. The full variable domain, its missing parts supplied by reference TRBV7-3 and TRBJ2-3, is GAGVSQTPSNKVTEKGKYVELRCDPISGHTALYWYRQSLGQGPEFLIYFQGTGAADDSGLPNDRFFAVRPEGSVSTLKIQRTERGDSAVYLCASSHTSERTDTQYFGPGTRLTVL.

The CDR3 DNA reads as TGTGCCAGCAGGCTTACTAGCGGGAGCTCTTCCTACGAGCAGTACTTC. It is translated as CASRLTSGSSSYEQYF. The chain combines TRBV2 with TRBJ2-7; TRBD2 aligns across 11 bases. The CDR3 is 16 amino acids. The trim removed 6 bases at V and 1 base at J, leaving 8 bases unmatched. Germline V gene sequence: CDR1 SNHLY, CDR2 FYNNEI.

This clonotype was counted only a few times. The chain couples TRBV7-2 to TRBJ1-6, with D perhaps TRBD1 (5 bases). CDR1 and CDR2 (germline): SGHTA, FQGNSA. This CDR3 is 15 amino acids long. V shed 5 bases and J shed 7 bases, with 15 bases lying between them. Here the CDR3 DNA reads TGTGCCAGCAGCGCAAACCTGGGGGAGAATTCACCCCTCCACTTT. This codes for CASSANLGENSPLHF.

The V gene is TRBV5-1, the J gene TRBJ2-5; D might be TRBD2 (6 bases). Germline lookup yields CDR1 SGHRS and CDR2 YFSETQ. The CDR3 contains 15 residues. The germline V and J ends were trimmed by 4 bases and 5 bases, with 18 bases remaining between them. This CDR3 is CASSIGTPGVETQYF. The CDR3 region has the DNA TGCGCCAGCAGCATCGGGACCCCGGGGGTCGAGACCCAGTACTTC.

Remarks on this clonotype: This may stem from a read error, because a much larger clone lies one nucleotide away. This rearrangement joins TRBV27 to TRBJ2-7; 9 nucleotides line up with TRBD2. Germline V gene data show CDR1 as MNHEY and CDR2 as SMNVEV (reference sequence). The trim removed 5 bases at V and 2 bases at J, leaving 10 bases unmatched. This CDR3 is built from 16 residues. CDR3 DNA sequence: TGTGCCAGCAGTGACGTTAGCGGGAGTCTACCCTACGAGCAGTACTTC. It encodes CASSDVSGSLPYEQYF.

Ten or more counts support this clonotype. The rearrangement joins TRBV6-5 to TRBJ2-1; 10 bases are shared with TRBD2. Germline CDR1 is MNHEY and CDR2 is SVGAGI. With V trimmed by 5 bases and J by 5 bases, 15 bases remained unmatched. The CDR3 loop spans 18 amino acids. CDR3 sequence reads: CASSRSEHRLAGDNEQFF. CDR3 DNA: TGTGCCAGCAGTCGCTCGGAACACAGACTAGCGGGTGACAATGAGCAGTTCTTC.

This clonotype has only a few counts. V and J are TRBV24-1 and TRBJ2-3, with unresolved D. The CDR3 length is 13 residues. V lost 1 base to trimming and J lost 2 bases, with 3 bases between them. Germline V gene sequence: CDR1 KGHDR, CDR2 SFDVKD. The CDR3 region is CATSDFPTDTQYF. The CDR3 DNA follows: TGTGCCACCAGTGATTTCCCCACAGATACGCAGTATTTT.

This sequence joins TRBV7-9 and TRBJ2-1, with TRBD2 matching 8 bases. The CDR3 consists of 16 residues. Germline V gene data show CDR1 as SEHNR and CDR2 as FQNEAQ (reference sequence). V shed 4 bases and J 0 bases; nucleotides not matched to a gene: 5. The DNA of the CDR3 is TGTGCCAGCAGCTCTACCAGCGGGGGCTCCTACAATGAGCAGTTCTTC. It translates to CASSSTSGGSYNEQFF.

This clonotype was counted only a few times. The genes are TRBV14 and TRBJ2-5; D not resolved. Germline V gene lookup returns CDR1 SGHDN and CDR2 FVKESK. V lost 1 base, J lost 7 bases, and 13 bases lay in between. The CDR3 is 14 amino acids. CDR3 residues: CASSQGSVVGTQYF. The CDR3 DNA reads TGTGCCAGCAGCCAAGGATCGGTAGTCGGGACCCAGTACTTC.

The chain recombines TRBV12-3 or TRBV12-4 with TRBJ2-2; a possible D gene is TRBD2 (5 bases). The CDR3 consists of 14 residues. V was pared by 1 base and J by 5 bases, with 8 bases between. The CDR3 reads CASSLGTRTGELFF. In nucleotides, the CDR3 is TGTGCCAGCAGTTTAGGCACTAGGACCGGGGAGCTGTTTTTT.

This rearrangement joins TRBV7-2 to TRBJ2-5, with D possibly being TRBD1 or TRBD2 (7 bases each). The CDR3 contains 15 residues. Trimming shortened V by 5 bases and J by 1 base, and 14 bases separated the two germline ends. CDR1 is SGHTA, CDR2 FQGNSA, per germline. The CDR3 here is CASSPQGGVQETQYF. The CDR3 DNA reads as TGTGCCAGCAGCCCCCAGGGGGGGGTCCAAGAGACCCAGTACTTC.

In its sample, this clonotype was seen a few times. The chain joins TRBV25-1 to TRBJ1-2, with TRBD1 as a possible D gene (5 bases). CDR1 MGHDK and CDR2 SYGVNS come from the germline V gene. Deletions cut 6 bases from V and 4 bases from J, with 12 bases between. The CDR3 is 13 amino acids. Written as DNA, the CDR3 is TGTGCCAGCAGGGACAATAACTTCTATGGCTACACCTTC. It specifies CASRDNNFYGYTF.

In its sample, this clonotype was seen a few times. The chain is built from TRBV2 and TRBJ1-5; D is undetermined. Germline CDR1 and CDR2: SNHLY and FYNNEI. Trimming removed 1 base from V and 5 bases from J, with 6 bases in between. This CDR3 is built from 13 residues. As DNA, the CDR3 is TGTGCCAGCAGTGAAGGGCCTGATCAGCCCCAGCATTTT. It codes for CASSEGPDQPQHF.